This paragraph reports one TCR beta chain. Its antigen is as yet unknown. This sample is part of a study of blood T cells in healthy people across ages. J gave up 6 bases and V 5 bases, and 9 bases lay outside the gene matches. The CDR3 is made up of 15 amino acids. Germline V gene sequence: CDR1 MNHEY, CDR2 SMNVEV (reference sequence). Using a J-beta primer mix together with a sample-barcoded 5' primer, a second PCR was run for roughly 7 to 11 cycles. TCRdb analysed the 5' RACE reads with MiXCR anew, one entry per CDR3 protein. The sample shows 450,000 to 700,000 distinct CDR3 sequences, 27% of them seen only once. General observations from the study: For the donors, CMV status was unknown and possibly confounded expanded clonotype changes.

The chain is built from TRBV27 and TRBJ2-2; 7 nucleotides match TRBD1. The sequence was obtained from a woman aged 70 to 79 in good health. Input material: blood. For the CDR3, the DNA is TGTGCCAGCAGTCTAACTACAGGGGTGGCCGGGGAGCTGTTTTTT. This translates into CASSLTTGVAGELFF.